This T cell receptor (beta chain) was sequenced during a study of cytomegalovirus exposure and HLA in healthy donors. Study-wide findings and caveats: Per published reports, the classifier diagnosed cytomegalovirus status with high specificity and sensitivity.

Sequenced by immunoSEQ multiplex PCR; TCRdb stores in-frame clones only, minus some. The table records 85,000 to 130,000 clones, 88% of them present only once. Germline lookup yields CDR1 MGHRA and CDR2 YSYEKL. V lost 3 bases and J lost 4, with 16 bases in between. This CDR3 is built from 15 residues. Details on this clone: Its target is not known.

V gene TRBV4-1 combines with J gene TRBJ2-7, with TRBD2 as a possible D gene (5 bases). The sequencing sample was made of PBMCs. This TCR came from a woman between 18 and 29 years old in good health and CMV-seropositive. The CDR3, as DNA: TGCGCCAGCAGCCACTCGGACCTGAGGGTATACGAGCAGTACTTC. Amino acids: CASSHSDLRVYEQYF.